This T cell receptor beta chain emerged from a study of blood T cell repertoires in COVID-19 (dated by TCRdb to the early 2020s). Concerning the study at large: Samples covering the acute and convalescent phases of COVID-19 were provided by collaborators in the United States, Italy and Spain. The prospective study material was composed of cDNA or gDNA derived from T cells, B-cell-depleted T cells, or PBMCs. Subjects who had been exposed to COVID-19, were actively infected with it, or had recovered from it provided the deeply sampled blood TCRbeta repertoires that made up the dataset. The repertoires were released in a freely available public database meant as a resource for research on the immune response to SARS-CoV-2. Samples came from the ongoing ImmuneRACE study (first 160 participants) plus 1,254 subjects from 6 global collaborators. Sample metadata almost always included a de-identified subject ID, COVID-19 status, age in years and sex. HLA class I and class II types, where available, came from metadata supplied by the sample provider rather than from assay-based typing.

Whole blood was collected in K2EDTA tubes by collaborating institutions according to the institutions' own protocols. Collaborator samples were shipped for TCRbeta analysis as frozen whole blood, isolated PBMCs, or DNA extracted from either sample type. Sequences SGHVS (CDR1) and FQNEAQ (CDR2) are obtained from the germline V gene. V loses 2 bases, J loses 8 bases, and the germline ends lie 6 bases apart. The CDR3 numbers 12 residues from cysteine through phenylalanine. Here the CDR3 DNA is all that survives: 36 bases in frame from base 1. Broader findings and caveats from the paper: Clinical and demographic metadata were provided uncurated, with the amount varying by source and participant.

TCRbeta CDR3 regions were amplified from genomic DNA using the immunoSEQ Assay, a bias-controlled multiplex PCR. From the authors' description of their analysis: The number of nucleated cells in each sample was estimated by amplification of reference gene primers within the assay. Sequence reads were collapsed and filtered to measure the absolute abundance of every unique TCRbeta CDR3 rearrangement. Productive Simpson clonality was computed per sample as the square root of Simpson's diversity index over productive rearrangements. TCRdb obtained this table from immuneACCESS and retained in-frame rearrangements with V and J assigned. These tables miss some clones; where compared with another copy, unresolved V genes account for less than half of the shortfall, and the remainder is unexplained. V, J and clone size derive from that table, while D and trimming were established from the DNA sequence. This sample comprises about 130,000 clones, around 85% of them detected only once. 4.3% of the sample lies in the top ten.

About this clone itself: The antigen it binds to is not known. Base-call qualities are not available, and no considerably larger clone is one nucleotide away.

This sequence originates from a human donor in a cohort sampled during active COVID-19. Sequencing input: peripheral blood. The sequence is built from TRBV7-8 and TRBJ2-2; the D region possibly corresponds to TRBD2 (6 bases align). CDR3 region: CASSLRGGELFF. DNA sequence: TGTGCCAGCAGCTTACGGGGGGGGGAGCTGTTTTTT.